This TCR beta chain was captured in a study of blood T cells in healthy people across ages. Study-wide results and limits: The long-lived group displayed more naive CD4+ cells, plus higher diversity, than the aged donors did.

Each individual donor underwent a draw of about 9.9 milliliters of peripheral blood. The V and J ends lost 7 bases and 10 bases respectively, with 16 bases between them. The CDR3 length is 12 residues. Per germline, CDR1 DFQATT and CDR2 SNEGSKA (reference sequence). This clonotype occurred many times. Its antigen remains unidentified. A much larger clone sits a single nucleotide away, making a read error possible. Next came a second PCR, run for roughly 6 to 11 cycles, which used a sample-barcoded 5' primer along with a J-beta primer mix. Each cDNA molecule was tagged by a template-switch adaptor that had 12 random nucleotides. MiXCR was run by TCRdb on the 5' RACE reads, yielding one entry per CDR3 protein. The data show some 1,800,000 distinct CDR3 sequences, approximately 40% seen once.

This TCR came from a human donor in good health. The rearrangement joins TRBV20-1 to TRBJ1-4; a possible D gene is TRBD1 (6 bases). The sample taken for sequencing was blood. The CDR3 sequence: CSGDTGRGKLFF. In DNA, the CDR3 is TGCAGTGGCGACACAGGGAGGGGAAAACTGTTTTTT.